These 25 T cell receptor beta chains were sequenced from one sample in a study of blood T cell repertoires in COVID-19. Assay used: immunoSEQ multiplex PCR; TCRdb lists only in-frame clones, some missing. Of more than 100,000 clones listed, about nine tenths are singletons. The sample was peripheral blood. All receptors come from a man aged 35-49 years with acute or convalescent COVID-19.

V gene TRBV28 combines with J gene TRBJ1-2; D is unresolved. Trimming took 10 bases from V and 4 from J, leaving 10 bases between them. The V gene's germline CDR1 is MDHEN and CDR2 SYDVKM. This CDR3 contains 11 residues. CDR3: CAMGSTYGYTF. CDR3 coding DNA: TGTGCCATGGGCAGCACCTATGGCTACACCTTC.

Here the CDR3 DNA reads TGTGCCAGCAGTCCCCCGGGAACGATGAATGGCTACACCTTC. This encodes CASSPPGTMNGYTF. V gene TRBV27 combines with J gene TRBJ1-2; D not resolved. CDR3 length: 14 residues. Trimming left V 5 bases short and J 6 bases short, with 16 bases between. Germline assignment: CDR1 MNHEY and CDR2 SMNVEV (reference sequence).

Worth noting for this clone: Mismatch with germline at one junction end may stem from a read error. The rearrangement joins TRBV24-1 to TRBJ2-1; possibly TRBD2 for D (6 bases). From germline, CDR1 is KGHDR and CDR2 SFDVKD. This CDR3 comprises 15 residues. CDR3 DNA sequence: TGTGCCACCAGCGAAGCGGGCCCTTCCTCCAATGAGCAGTTCTTC. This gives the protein CATSEAGPSSNEQFF.

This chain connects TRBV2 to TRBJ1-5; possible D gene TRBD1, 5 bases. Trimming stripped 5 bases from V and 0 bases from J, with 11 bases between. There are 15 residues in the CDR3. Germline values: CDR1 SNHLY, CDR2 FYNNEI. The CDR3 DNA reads TGTGCCAGCAGTACGACAGTGGATAGCAATCAGCCCCAGCATTTT. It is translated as CASSTTVDSNQPQHF.

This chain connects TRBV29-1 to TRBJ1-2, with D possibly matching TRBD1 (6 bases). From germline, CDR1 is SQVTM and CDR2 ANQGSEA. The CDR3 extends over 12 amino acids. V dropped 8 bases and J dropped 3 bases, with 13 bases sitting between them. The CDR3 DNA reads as TGCAGCTTCCCGACAGGAGACTATGGCTACACCTTC. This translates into CSFPTGDYGYTF.

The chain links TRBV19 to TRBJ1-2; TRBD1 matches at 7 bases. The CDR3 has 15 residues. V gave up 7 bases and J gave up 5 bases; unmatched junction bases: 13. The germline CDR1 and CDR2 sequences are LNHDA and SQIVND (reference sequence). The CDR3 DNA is TGTGCCAGTATCCCCTCCGACAGGGAAGGGTATGGCTACACCTTC. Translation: CASIPSDREGYGYTF.

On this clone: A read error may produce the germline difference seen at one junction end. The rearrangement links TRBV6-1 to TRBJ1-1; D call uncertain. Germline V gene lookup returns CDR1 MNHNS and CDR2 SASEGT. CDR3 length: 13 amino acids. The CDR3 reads CASSETLAHEAFF. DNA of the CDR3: TGTGCCAGTAGTGAGACACTCGCCCATGAAGCTTTCTTT.

This CDR3 reads CASSPETGVGNTIYF. Here the CDR3 DNA reads TGTGCCAGCAGCCCAGAGACAGGGGTTGGAAACACCATATATTTT. The rearrangement joins TRBV7-8 to TRBJ1-3, with TRBD1 identical over 8 bases. V lost 5 bases and J lost 3; bases outside the gene matches: 6. From germline, CDR1 is SGHVS and CDR2 FQNEAQ. The CDR3 runs to 15 residues.

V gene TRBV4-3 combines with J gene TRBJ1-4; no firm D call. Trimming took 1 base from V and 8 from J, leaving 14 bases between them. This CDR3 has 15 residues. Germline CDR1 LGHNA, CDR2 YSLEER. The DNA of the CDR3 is TGCGCCAGCAGCCAAGTGGGAGGGATGTTCGAAAAACTGTTTTTT. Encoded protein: CASSQVGGMFEKLFF.

CDR3 sequence: CSVEVSGSEQFF. The CDR3 DNA sequence: TGCAGCGTTGAAGTGTCGGGGAGCGAGCAGTTCTTC. The V and J genes are TRBV29-1 and TRBJ2-1, with a weak D call TRBD2 (5 bases). The CDR3 runs to 12 residues. Germline V gene sequence: CDR1 SQVTM, CDR2 ANQGSEA. Trimming pared 1 base from V and 10 bases from J, leaving 11 bases between.

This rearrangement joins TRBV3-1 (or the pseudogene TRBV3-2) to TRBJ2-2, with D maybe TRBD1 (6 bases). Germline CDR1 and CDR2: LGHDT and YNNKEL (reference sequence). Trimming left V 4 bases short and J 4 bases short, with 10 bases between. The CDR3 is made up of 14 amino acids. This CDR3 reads CASSPQGSTGELFF. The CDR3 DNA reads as TGTGCCAGCAGCCCCCAGGGGTCCACCGGGGAGCTGTTTTTT.

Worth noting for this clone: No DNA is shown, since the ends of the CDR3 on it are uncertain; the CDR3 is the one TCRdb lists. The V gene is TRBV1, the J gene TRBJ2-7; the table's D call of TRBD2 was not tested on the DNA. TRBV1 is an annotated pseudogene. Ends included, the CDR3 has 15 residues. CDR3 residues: CTSSRWGRGSYEQYF.

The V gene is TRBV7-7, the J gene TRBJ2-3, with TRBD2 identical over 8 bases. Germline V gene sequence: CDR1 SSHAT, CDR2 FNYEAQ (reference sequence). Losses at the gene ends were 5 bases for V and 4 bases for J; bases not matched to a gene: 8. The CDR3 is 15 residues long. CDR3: CASSPGRAWADTQYF. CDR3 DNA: TGTGCCAGCAGCCCCGGGAGGGCCTGGGCAGATACGCAGTATTTT.

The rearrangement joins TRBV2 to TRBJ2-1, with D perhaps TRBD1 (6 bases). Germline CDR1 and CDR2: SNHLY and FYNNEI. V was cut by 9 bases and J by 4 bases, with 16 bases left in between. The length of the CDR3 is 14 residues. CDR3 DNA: TGTGCCAGTCGGGGACACCCATCATACAATGAGCAGTTCTTC. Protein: CASRGHPSYNEQFF.

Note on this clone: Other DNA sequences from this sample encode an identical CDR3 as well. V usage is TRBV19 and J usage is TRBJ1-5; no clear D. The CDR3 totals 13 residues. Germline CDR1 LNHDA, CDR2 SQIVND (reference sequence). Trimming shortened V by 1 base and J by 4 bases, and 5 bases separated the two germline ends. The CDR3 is CASSIVRNQPQHF. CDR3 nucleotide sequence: TGTGCCAGTAGTATAGTACGGAATCAGCCCCAGCATTTT.

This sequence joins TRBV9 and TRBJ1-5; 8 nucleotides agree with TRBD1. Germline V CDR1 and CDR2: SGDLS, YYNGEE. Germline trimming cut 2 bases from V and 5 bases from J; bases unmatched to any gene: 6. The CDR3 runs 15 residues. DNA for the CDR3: TGTGCCAGCAGCGTCGACGGACAGGGTGATCAGCCCCAGCATTTT. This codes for CASSVDGQGDQPQHF. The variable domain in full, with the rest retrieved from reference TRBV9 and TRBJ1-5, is DSGVTQTPKHLITATGQRVTLRCSPRSGDLSVYWYQQSLDQGLQFLIQYYNGEERAKGNILERFSAQQFPDLHSELNLSSLELGDSALYFCASSVDGQGDQPQHFGDGTRLSIL.

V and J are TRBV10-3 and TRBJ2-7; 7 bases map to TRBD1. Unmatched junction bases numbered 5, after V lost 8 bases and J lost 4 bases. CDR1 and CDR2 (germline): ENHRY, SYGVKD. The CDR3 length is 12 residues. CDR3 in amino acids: CAIRGGGYEQYF. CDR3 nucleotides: TGTGCCATCCGAGGGGGCGGGTACGAGCAGTACTTC.

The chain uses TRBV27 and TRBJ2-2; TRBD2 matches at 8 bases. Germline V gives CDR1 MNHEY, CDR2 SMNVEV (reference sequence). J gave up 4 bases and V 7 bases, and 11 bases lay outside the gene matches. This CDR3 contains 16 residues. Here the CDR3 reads CASMGPSGPSTGELFF. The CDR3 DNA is TGTGCCAGCATGGGCCCTAGCGGGCCGAGCACCGGGGAGCTGTTTTTT.

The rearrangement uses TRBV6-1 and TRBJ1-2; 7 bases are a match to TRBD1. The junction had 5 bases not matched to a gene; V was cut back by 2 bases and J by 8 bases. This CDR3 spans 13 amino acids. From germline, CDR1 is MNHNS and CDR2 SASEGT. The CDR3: CASSELQGEGYTF. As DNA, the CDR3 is TGTGCCAGCAGTGAATTGCAGGGGGAAGGCTACACCTTC.

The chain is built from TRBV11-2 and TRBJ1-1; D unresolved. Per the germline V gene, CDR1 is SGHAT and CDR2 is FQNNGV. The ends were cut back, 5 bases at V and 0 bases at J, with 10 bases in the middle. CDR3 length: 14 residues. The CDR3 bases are TGTGCCAGCAGCGACGGGTGGATGAACACTGAAGCTTTCTTT. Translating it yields CASSDGWMNTEAFF. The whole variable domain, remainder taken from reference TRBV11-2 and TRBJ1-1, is EAGVAQSPRYKIIEKRQSVAFWCNPISGHATLYWYQQILGQGPKLLIQFQNNGVVDDSQLPKDRFSAERLKGVDSTLKIQPAKLEDSAVYLCASSDGWMNTEAFFGQGTRLTVV.

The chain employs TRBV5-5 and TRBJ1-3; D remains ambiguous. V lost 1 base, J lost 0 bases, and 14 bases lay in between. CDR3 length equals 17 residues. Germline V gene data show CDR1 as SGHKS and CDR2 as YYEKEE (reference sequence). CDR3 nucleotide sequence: TGTGCCAGCAGCTTGAGAACCGCTATCCCCTCTGGAAACACCATATATTTT. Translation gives CASSLRTAIPSGNTIYF.

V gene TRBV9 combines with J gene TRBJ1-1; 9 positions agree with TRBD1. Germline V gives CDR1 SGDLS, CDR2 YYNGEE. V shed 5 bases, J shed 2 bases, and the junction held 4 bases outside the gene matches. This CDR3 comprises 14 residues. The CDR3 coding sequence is TGTGCCAGCAGACCGACAGGGGGTAACACTGAAGCTTTCTTT. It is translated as CASRPTGGNTEAFF.

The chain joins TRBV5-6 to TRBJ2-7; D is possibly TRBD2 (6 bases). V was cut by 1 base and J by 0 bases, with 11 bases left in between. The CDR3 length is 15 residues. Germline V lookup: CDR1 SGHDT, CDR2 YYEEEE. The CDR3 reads CASSLLGDFSYEQYF. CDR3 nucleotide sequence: TGTGCCAGCAGCTTGCTAGGGGACTTCTCCTACGAGCAGTACTTC.

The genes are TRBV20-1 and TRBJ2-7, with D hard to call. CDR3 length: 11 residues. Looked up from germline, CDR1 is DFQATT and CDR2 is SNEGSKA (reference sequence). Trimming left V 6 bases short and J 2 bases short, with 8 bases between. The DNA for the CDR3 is TGCAGTGCGGCCCCGACCTACGAGCAGTACTTC. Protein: CSAAPTYEQYF.

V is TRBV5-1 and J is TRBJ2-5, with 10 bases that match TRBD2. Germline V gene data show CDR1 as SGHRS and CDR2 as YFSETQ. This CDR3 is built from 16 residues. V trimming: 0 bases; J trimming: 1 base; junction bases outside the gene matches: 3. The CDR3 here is CASSLAASGGQETQYF. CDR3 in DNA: TGCGCCAGCAGCTTGGCCGCTAGCGGGGGCCAAGAGACCCAGTACTTC. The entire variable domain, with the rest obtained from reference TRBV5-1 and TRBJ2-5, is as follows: KAGVTQTPRYLIKTRGQQVTLSCSPISGHRSVSWYQQTPGQGLQFLFEYFSETQRNKGNFPGRFSGRQFSNSRSEMNVSTLELGDSALYLCASSLAASGGQETQYFGPGTRLLVL.